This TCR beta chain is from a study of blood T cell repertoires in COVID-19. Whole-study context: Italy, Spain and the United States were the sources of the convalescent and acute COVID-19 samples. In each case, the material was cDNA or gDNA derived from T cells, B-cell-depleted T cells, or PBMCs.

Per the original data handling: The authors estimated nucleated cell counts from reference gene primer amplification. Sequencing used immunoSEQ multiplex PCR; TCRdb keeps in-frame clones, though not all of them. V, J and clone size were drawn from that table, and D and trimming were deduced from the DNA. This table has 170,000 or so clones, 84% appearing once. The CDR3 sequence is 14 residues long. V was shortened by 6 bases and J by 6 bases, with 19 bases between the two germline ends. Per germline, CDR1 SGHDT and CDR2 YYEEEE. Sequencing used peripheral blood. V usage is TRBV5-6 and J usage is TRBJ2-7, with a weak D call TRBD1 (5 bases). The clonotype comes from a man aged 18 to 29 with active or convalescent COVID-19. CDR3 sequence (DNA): TGTGCCAGCAAACAGAGTCCCCAGGGCCCCGAGCAGTACTTC. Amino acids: CASKQSPQGPEQYF.